These T cell receptor beta chains were read from a single sample in a study of T cells in Graves' hyperthyroidism and ophthalmopathy. MiXCR was run by TCRdb on the multiplex PCR reads, yielding one entry per CDR3 protein. The table records approximately 300,000 distinct CDR3 sequences, over 15% of them present only once. Sample: blood. The receptors originated from a woman aged 55-75 years with Graves' ophthalmopathy. Both conserved end residues are part of each CDR3. D genes are given only for firm matches. The size of a clone is reported for some rows only, either as once, few or many, or as a class for expanded clones.

d_call j_call clone_size v_call cdr3_nt cdr3_aa
. TRBJ2-1 many TRBV9 TGTGCCAGCAGCGGCAGGGTTGGCCTCTACAATGAGCAGTTCTTC CASSGRVGLYNEQFF
. TRBJ2-5 . TRBV7-9 TGTGCCAGCAGCTTCGGCCCTTCGGGAGAAGAGACCCAGTACTTC CASSFGPSGEETQYF
. TRBJ2-3 few TRBV5-1 TGCGCCAGCAGCTTGCGGAGGTTGATTGGAGATACGCAGTATTTT CASSLRRLIGDTQYF
TRBD1 TRBJ2-5 many TRBV18 TGTGCCAGCTCATTGGGACAGGCGTTGGAGACCCAGTACTTC CASSLGQALETQYF
. TRBJ2-1 . TRBV6-7 TGTGCCAGCGGCGGGATGGGGTGTGAGCAGTTCTTC CASGGMGCEQFF
. TRBJ2-1 many TRBV5-1 TGTGCCAGCTCCCCAGGCTTAAGCTCCTACAATGAGCAGTTCTTC CASSPGLSSYNEQFF
TRBD1 TRBJ2-7 many TRBV5-1 TGCGCCAGCAGCCAACGTCCGGGACAGGCGATTCGGGACTACGAGCAGTACTTC CASSQRPGQAIRDYEQYF
. TRBJ1-5 many TRBV7-8 TGTGCCAGCAGCTTAGAGTTAAGGGGAAATCAGCCCCAGCATTTT CASSLELRGNQPQHF
. TRBJ2-5 . TRBV10-3 TGTGCCATCAGTGAGTCGCCCCAAGAGACCCAGTACTTC CAISESPQETQYF
. TRBJ2-7 many TRBV7-2 TGTGCCAGCAGCCCCAGACTGACTGGCTACGAGCAGTACTTC CASSPRLTGYEQYF
TRBD2 TRBJ2-7 many TRBV20-1 TGCAGTGCGGCGGGACTAGCGGGAGTATTTTCGCAGTACTTC CSAAGLAGVFSQYF
. TRBJ2-7 many TRBV7-9 TGTGCCAGCAGCTTAGTGCCAGGCCGGCACGAGCAGTACTTC CASSLVPGRHEQYF
. TRBJ2-2 . TRBV19 TGTGCCAGTAGTACAGGGGCCTCGAACACCGGGGAGCTGTTTTTT CASSTGASNTGELFF
TRBD1 TRBJ2-1 . TRBV6-2/TRBV6-3 TGTGCCAGCAGTCCAAGGACAGGGGGCTACAATGAGCAGTTCTTC CASSPRTGGYNEQFF
. TRBJ2-3 many TRBV19 TGTGCCAGTAGTATAAGAGACTTCACAGATACGCAGTATTTT CASSIRDFTDTQYF
TRBD2 TRBJ2-5 many TRBV18 TGTGCCAGCTCCCGGGGACTAGCCCAAGAGACCCAGTACTTC CASSRGLAQETQYF
. TRBJ2-7 . TRBV7-6 TGTGCCGGCAGCTTAGAGTCAAGCTACGAGCAGTACTTC CAGSLESSYEQYF
TRBD2 TRBJ2-2 . TRBV2 TGTGCCAGCAGTGAAGCGGGACTAGCGGGAACGAACACCGGGGAGCTGTTTTTT CASSEAGLAGTNTGELFF
. TRBJ1-4 few TRBV7-9 TGTGCCAGCAGCGCCGGCGGGGCAAAACTGTTTTTT CASSAGGAKLFF
TRBD1 TRBJ2-1 once TRBV20-1 TGCAGTGCGAGATCTGCGACAGGGGTGGTGTCCTACAATGAGCAGTTCTTC CSARSATGVVSYNEQFF
TRBD2 TRBJ2-7 many TRBV28 TGTGCCAGCAGCCCACTAGCGGGGGACTACGAGCAGTACTTC CASSPLAGDYEQYF
TRBD1 TRBJ1-3 few TRBV7-9 TGTGCCAGCAGCCCGGACAGGGTTTCTGGAAACACCATATATTTT CASSPDRVSGNTIYF
. TRBJ1-4 few TRBV29-1 TGCAGCGCCTTCTCCGGGACGGGGAATGAAAAACTGTTTTTT CSAFSGTGNEKLFF
. TRBJ1-6 few TRBV29-1 TGCAGCGTCGCCTTGGGTTACAATAATTCACCCCTCCACTTT CSVALGYNNSPLHF
TRBD1 TRBJ2-5 many TRBV12-3/TRBV12-4 TGTGCCAGCAGGGGGAATACCGGGACAGGGAAGGAGACCCAGTACTTC CASRGNTGTGKETQYF
. TRBJ1-2 . TRBV7-9 TGTGCCAGCACAGCGTTCACTGCGGGGACCCAGGGCTACACCTTC CASTAFTAGTQGYTF
. TRBJ2-7 many TRBV7-2 TGTGCCAGCAGCTTAAACAGGGCCTCAGACGAGCAGTACTTC CASSLNRASDEQYF
. TRBJ1-2 many TRBV27 TGTGCCAGCAGTTTCTCGGGCCTCGGGAATGGCTACACCTTC CASSFSGLGNGYTF
. TRBJ2-1 . TRBV30 TGTGCCTGGGCTCATGGGACTCCCCGACGTGGTGGTGAGCAGTTCTTC CAWAHGTPRRGGEQFF
TRBD1 TRBJ1-2 many TRBV28 TGTGCCAGCAGTTTGATAGGGACAGGGGATCTCTATGGCTACACCTTC CASSLIGTGDLYGYTF
TRBD2 TRBJ2-1 few TRBV15 TGTGCCACCAGCCCAACGGCCCTAGCGGGAGGTATGTTCTTC CATSPTALAGGMFF
TRBD2 TRBJ2-3 few TRBV4-3 TGCGCCAGCAGCCGGCTAGCAAGCGGGAGCAGAGATACGCAGTATTTT CASSRLASGSRDTQYF
. TRBJ2-2 . TRBV18 TGTGCCAGCTCACCATTCAGGGAGAGCACCGGGGAGCTGTTTTTT CASSPFRESTGELFF
. TRBJ1-4 . TRBV19 TGTGCCAGTAGAGCACCCCGGGGGGCTTCCCAATCAACTAATGAAAAACTGTTTTTT CASRAPRGASQSTNEKLFF
TRBD2 TRBJ2-1 . TRBV27 TGTGCCAGCAGTTTATCGGAGCGGGGGGGCCGGAATGAGCAGTTCTTC CASSLSERGGRNEQFF
TRBD1 TRBJ2-1 many TRBV12-3/TRBV12-4 TGTGCCAGCAGTAACACAGGGGATCCCAGCTCCTACAATGAGCAGTTCTTC CASSNTGDPSSYNEQFF
. TRBJ1-4 few TRBV29-1 TGCAGCGTTGTGGCAGCGGGTGAAAAACTGTTTTTT CSVVAAGEKLFF
TRBD1 TRBJ1-6 few TRBV10-1 TGCGCCAGCAGTGAGGACAGGGGTTTGTCACCCCTCCACTTT CASSEDRGLSPLHF
. TRBJ1-2 . TRBV6-1 TGTGCCAGCAGTGCTTTAGACAGCCTGTTGGGCTACACCTTC CASSALDSLLGYTF
TRBD1 TRBJ2-7 . TRBV27 TGTGCCAGCAGTCTCCGATCAGGGGGCTACGAGCAGTACTTC CASSLRSGGYEQYF
. TRBJ1-2 many TRBV6-2/TRBV6-3 TGTGCCAGCAGTCGCCGGGACGTCAACTATGGCTACACCTTC CASSRRDVNYGYTF
TRBD2 TRBJ2-7 many TRBV5-1 TGCGCCAGCAGCTTCCGGGCGGGAGCCCTCTACGAGCAGTACTTC CASSFRAGALYEQYF
TRBD2 TRBJ2-7 many TRBV20-1 TGCAGTGCCGACGAGGAAGCGGGAGGACCCTACGAGCAGTACTTC CSADEEAGGPYEQYF
. TRBJ1-1 many TRBV11-2 TGTGCCAGCAGCCCTTACTTAAACGAAGCTTTCTTT CASSPYLNEAFF
. TRBJ1-1 . TRBV10-3 TGTGCCATCAGTGAGTCAGGGGCCCAATTCTCTGAAGCTTTCTTT CAISESGAQFSEAFF
. TRBJ2-3 many TRBV12-3/TRBV12-4 TGTGCCAGCAGTTCTTACACAAAGAGGGATACGCAGTATTTT CASSSYTKRDTQYF
TRBD1 TRBJ1-5 few TRBV7-2 TGTGCCAGCAGAGGGGGCATCAATCAGCCCCAGCATTTT CASRGGINQPQHF
. TRBJ2-7 . TRBV9 TGTGCCAGCAGCGTAGCCCCTACATCCTACGAGCAGTACTTC CASSVAPTSYEQYF
TRBD1 TRBJ2-5 . TRBV4-3 TGCACCAGCAGCCACCGAGGACAGGGCCAAGAGACCCAGTACTTC CTSSHRGQGQETQYF
. TRBJ1-1 . TRBV6-1 TGTGCCAGCAGTGAATGGAGCAGGCTGAACACTGAAGCTTTCTTT CASSEWSRLNTEAFF
TRBD1 TRBJ2-1 many TRBV13 TGTGCCAGCAGCCTCAGGGGGCCCTTGTTCTTC CASSLRGPLFF
TRBD1 TRBJ2-7 many TRBV11-2 TGTGCCAGCAGCTGGGACAGGGCCACCTACGAGCAGTACTTC CASSWDRATYEQYF
TRBD2 TRBJ2-3 many TRBV5-8 TGTGCCAGCAGCAATGCGGGAGACACAGATACGCAGTATTTT CASSNAGDTDTQYF
. TRBJ2-5 . TRBV5-4 TGTGCCAGCAGCCTTTCACAGGGGAGGTTTGGACGCGAGACCCAGTACTTC CASSLSQGRFGRETQYF